Listed below are T cell receptor beta chains from one sample, sequenced in a study of blood T cell repertoires in COVID-19. Clones were read by immunoSEQ multiplex PCR, and TCRdb kept only the in-frame ones, dropping some. Of some 260,000 clones listed, 70% to 90% are singletons. The sample taken for sequencing was peripheral blood. The receptors were sampled from a woman aged 25 to 39 with acute or convalescent COVID-19. The CDR3 runs from the conserved cysteine through the conserved F or W. Each record gives: V gene, clone size, J gene, D gene, CDR3 DNA, CDR3 protein. D genes are given only for firm matches. Size tells how often a clone was seen (once, few, many) or the class of an expanded clone, and some rows leave it out.

TRBV7-9	.	TRBJ2-2	TRBD2	TGTGCCAGCAGACATACTAGCGGGAGGGAACCCGGGGAGCTGTTTTTT	CASRHTSGREPGELFF
TRBV12-3/TRBV12-4	.	TRBJ1-1	.	TGTGCCAGCAGTTTTGTAGGGGGCACTGAAGCTTTCTTT	CASSFVGGTEAFF
TRBV30	.	TRBJ1-5	TRBD1	TGTGCCTGGAGTCCCGGTCAGGGGGTTTTTGGATTTAGCAATCAGCCCCAGCATTTT	CAWSPGQGVFGFSNQPQHF
TRBV9	.	TRBJ2-2	.	TGTGCCAGCAGCGTAGCGGGATCCGGGAGCGCCACCGGGGAGCTGTTTTTT	CASSVAGSGSATGELFF
TRBV7-2	.	TRBJ2-5	.	TGTGCCAGCAGCCCCTACCCCCGCGGAGTCGAGACCCAGTACTTC	CASSPYPRGVETQYF
TRBV5-6	.	TRBJ1-2	TRBD1	TGTGCCAGCAGCCTCGACAGGGGCTTTGGCTACACCTTC	CASSLDRGFGYTF
TRBV18	.	TRBJ2-3	TRBD2	TGTGCCAGCTCACCAGGACTAGCGGGAATCACAGATACGCAGTATTTT	CASSPGLAGITDTQYF
TRBV7-2	.	TRBJ2-7	TRBD2	TGTGCCAGCAGTTTAGTTGGTTGGGGACTAGCATTCCACGAGCAGTACTTC	CASSLVGWGLAFHEQYF
TRBV27	few	TRBJ1-4	.	TGTGCCAGCAGTTTAGCAGGGAGGGGGGAAAAACTGTTTTTT	CASSLAGRGEKLFF
TRBV5-4	.	TRBJ1-6	.	TGTGCCAGCAGCAAGACGGGTTCACCCCTCCACTTT	CASSKTGSPLHF
TRBV7-9	few	TRBJ1-4	TRBD1	TGTGCCAGCAGCTTGGGACAGGGGGGAGGTAATGAAAAACTGTTTTTT	CASSLGQGGGNEKLFF
TRBV25-1	.	TRBJ2-1	.	TGTGCCAGCAGTGAATTGGTTCTAGGCAGTTTCCACTACAATGAGCAGTTCTTC	CASSELVLGSFHYNEQFF
TRBV4-2	.	TRBJ2-7	.	TGTGCCAGCAGCCAAGATCCGATGGGTCCAGGCGCATCCTACGAGCAGTACTTC	CASSQDPMGPGASYEQYF
TRBV9	.	TRBJ1-3	.	TGTGCCAGCTCGGGAAACACCATATATTTT	CASSGNTIYF
TRBV9	few	TRBJ1-1	TRBD1	TGTGCCAGCAGCGGATCGACAGGGTACACTGAAGCTTTCTTT	CASSGSTGYTEAFF
TRBV7-3	.	TRBJ2-1	TRBD2	TGTGCCAGCAGGTCCTCTCCGGGACTAGCGACCAATGAGCAGTTCTTC	CASRSSPGLATNEQFF
TRBV2	.	TRBJ1-2	TRBD1	TGTGCCAGCAGACAGGGGAGCTATGGCTACACCTTC	CASRQGSYGYTF
TRBV4-1	.	TRBJ1-5	TRBD1	TGCGCCAGCAGCCCACGGGACAGGGGGCAGGGGCAGCCCCAGCATTTT	CASSPRDRGQGQPQHF
TRBV2	.	TRBJ1-6	TRBD1	TGTGCCAGCAGTGGCGCCGGGACAGGGTTAATTCCCCTCCACTTT	CASSGAGTGLIPLHF
TRBV18	.	TRBJ2-5	.	TGTGCCAGCTCACCACCAAGCGAACAAGAGACCCAGTACTTC	CASSPPSEQETQYF
TRBV5-1	.	TRBJ1-3	.	TGCGCCAGCAGCTTGGGCGTCATGAGCTCTGGAAACACCATATATTTT	CASSLGVMSSGNTIYF
TRBV6-1	.	TRBJ1-3	.	TGTGCCAGCAGTGAAGCAGGAGGGGCTGGAAACACCATATATTTT	CASSEAGGAGNTIYF